This T cell receptor beta chain appears in the sequencing data of a study of T-cell memory formation after mild COVID-19. Study outcomes and limitations: Confirmation of SARS-CoV-2 specificity was lacking for second-wave clones peaking day 37.

A 5'RACE reaction primed in the constant segment made cDNA libraries of TCR alpha and TCR beta, and these carried sample barcodes and UMIs. From the 5' RACE reads, TCRdb called clonotypes with MiXCR, one entry per CDR3 protein. The sample has fewer than 250,000 distinct CDR3 sequences; about 10% are singletons. This CDR3 has 15 amino acids. CDR1 and CDR2 from the germline V gene are SGHVS and FQNEAQ. V was trimmed by 2 bases and J by 6 bases, leaving 13 bases between them. In its sample, this clonotype was seen a few times. Its matching antigen is unknown. This TCR derives from a man between 18 and 35 years old who had mild COVID-19 (a few samples of this study predate the infection). Cell type and time point are not known. The V and J genes are TRBV7-8 and TRBJ2-2; D is uncertain. The sequenced material came from PBMCs or a T cell subset sorted from them (not recorded which). CDR3 coding DNA: TGTGCCAGCAGCTTATCTTGGGGTAATCCCGGGGAGCTGTTTTTT. It translates to CASSLSWGNPGELFF.